These 5 T cell receptor beta chains were sequenced from one sample in a study of cytomegalovirus exposure and HLA in healthy donors. 13 Jbeta primers and 60 Vbeta primers were used for the PCR. Assay used: immunoSEQ multiplex PCR; TCRdb lists only in-frame clones, some missing. The table records more than 100,000 clones, about 79% of them present only once. The sequenced sample consisted of PBMCs. The receptors shown here come from a female donor in good health and CMV-seropositive.

This chain uses TRBV6-5 with TRBJ1-2, with D possibly being TRBD1 (6 bases). Trimming took 10 bases from V and 4 from J, leaving 22 bases between them. Germline V lookup: CDR1 MNHEY, CDR2 SVGAGI. The CDR3 extends over 15 amino acids. The CDR3 nucleotides are TGTGCCACCTTTTTCCGGGACACCCTATCCTATGGCTACACCTTC. This codes for CATFFRDTLSYGYTF.

This rearrangement joins TRBV27 to TRBJ2-1; 9 nucleotides align to TRBD2. Germline trimming cut 8 bases from V and 8 bases from J; bases unmatched to any gene: 13. This CDR3 is built from 15 residues. Germline V gene lookup returns CDR1 MNHEY and CDR2 SMNVEV (reference sequence). The CDR3 coding sequence is TGTGCCAGCCGTCTCGTTAGCGGGAGATTCTATGAGCAGTTCTTC. Protein sequence: CASRLVSGRFYEQFF.

For the CDR3, the DNA is TGTGCCAGCAAGAGTTCCTACGAGCAGTACTTC. It translates to CASKSSYEQYF. The V call is TRBV2, the J call TRBJ2-7, with D unresolved. CDR1 is SNHLY, CDR2 FYNNEI, per germline. Trimming took 7 bases from V and 1 from J, leaving 5 bases between them. The CDR3 spans 11 residues.

This clone was observed once. The chain links TRBV10-3 to TRBJ1-3, with TRBD1 as a possible D gene (6 bases). Germline CDR1 is ENHRY and CDR2 is SYGVKD. This CDR3 is built from 14 residues. V dropped 11 bases and J dropped 8 bases, with 22 bases sitting between them. The CDR3: CASRWRTDSDTIYF. The CDR3 DNA is TGTGCCTCGAGATGGAGGACAGATAGTGACACCATATATTTT.

CDR3 in amino acids: CASSQAALEIYGYTF. The CDR3 DNA is TGTGCCAGCAGCCAGGCGGCCCTAGAAATCTATGGCTACACCTTC. This rearrangement joins TRBV14 to TRBJ1-2, with unresolved D. CDR1 SGHDN and CDR2 FVKESK come from the germline V gene. The CDR3 totals 15 residues. Trimming took 3 bases from V and 4 from J, leaving 15 bases between them.